A selection of T cell receptor beta chains follows, all from one sample in a study of T-cell memory formation after mild COVID-19. TCRdb recomputed calls from the 5' RACE reads with MiXCR, one row per CDR3 protein. The repertoire holds approximately 500,000 distinct CDR3 sequences, with around 27% as singletons. Sequencing input: PBMCs or a T cell subset sorted from them (not recorded which). The source of these receptors is an adult woman who had mild COVID-19 (a few samples of this study predate the infection). Cell type and time point are not known. Both conserved end residues are part of each CDR3.

V gene	J gene	CDR3 protein
TRBV6-4	TRBJ2-1	CASSEGAGELNEQFF
TRBV5-1	TRBJ1-1	CASSLGSMNTEAFF
TRBV9	TRBJ2-1	CASSQRGRTSGVDEQFF
TRBV5-1	TRBJ2-7	CASSLAESRDQSDEQYF
TRBV3-1	TRBJ2-3	CASTLGLARTDTQYF
TRBV12-3/TRBV12-4	TRBJ2-3	CASSSRTRMTDTQYF
TRBV6-5	TRBJ1-6	CASSYSKPVLGGASPLHF
TRBV6-6	TRBJ2-5	CASSYHRTVETQYF
TRBV4-1	TRBJ2-5	CASSLRLGGQEAQYF
TRBV11-1	TRBJ2-3	CASSPLSSTDTQYF
TRBV29-1	TRBJ2-1	CSVGVGTRAGEQFF
TRBV4-1	TRBJ1-1	CASSDVSGGLVSTEAFF
TRBV7-2	TRBJ2-3	CASSPRGLRTDTQYF
TRBV6-5	TRBJ2-5	CASSYGGGLDGFETQYF
TRBV5-1	TRBJ2-2	CASRGTETNTGELFF
TRBV30	TRBJ1-6	CAWSRGQVNSPLHF
TRBV7-2	TRBJ1-5	CASSLEPGAYQPQHF
TRBV3-1	TRBJ2-1	CASSHPDPQGGLAGVPYNEQFF
TRBV2	TRBJ2-3	CASSEGTVGTQYF
TRBV9	TRBJ2-1	CASSLRPGTSSSYNEQFF
TRBV9	TRBJ2-7	CASSVEGWNGGNEQYF
TRBV4-1	TRBJ2-3	CASSQVSGGSDTQYF
TRBV18	TRBJ2-2	CASSDGGGTGELFF
TRBV7-9	TRBJ2-7	CASSPRDRREQYF
TRBV7-9	TRBJ2-1	CASSLAHLAHEQFF
TRBV20-1	TRBJ2-2	CSAPSGRGVTGELFF
TRBV29-1	TRBJ1-2	CSVDVVPNYGYTF
TRBV18	TRBJ2-7	CASSPSQNYEQYF
TRBV6-1	TRBJ2-3	CASSDRQGASTDTQYF
TRBV6-2/TRBV6-3	TRBJ1-2	CASSFRQPSWHGYTF
TRBV9	TRBJ2-3	CASSVMAGGTDTQYF
TRBV5-5	TRBJ2-3	CASSFRNGVTDTQYF
TRBV6-5	TRBJ2-1	CAPLQETRKYEQFF
TRBV5-1	TRBJ2-6	CASSLQPAHSGANVLTF
TRBV6-2/TRBV6-3	TRBJ2-3	CASSDTVAGGPGDTQYF
TRBV18	TRBJ2-3	CASSPRYGDTASTDTQYF
TRBV7-2	TRBJ2-7	CASSLVSGDTYEQYF
TRBV12-3/TRBV12-4	TRBJ2-5	CASSLGQGRQETQYF
TRBV4-1	TRBJ2-7	CASSQTARGRTYEQYF
TRBV20-1	TRBJ2-7	CSASRPAGGYSYEQYF
TRBV7-8	TRBJ2-3	CASSLGWAITDTQYF
TRBV14	TRBJ2-1	CASSQLLAGGQGEQFF
TRBV24-1	TRBJ2-3	CATSDTRGQTDTQYF
TRBV5-4	TRBJ1-1	CASRTTMNTEAFF
TRBV7-6	TRBJ2-7	CASSPPDSYFGEQYF
TRBV7-6	TRBJ2-7	CASSNTAGGLYYEQYF
TRBV20-1	TRBJ2-7	CSAPLLRGSGAAYEQYF
TRBV13	TRBJ2-7	CASSLSTRGGEQYF
TRBV3-1	TRBJ1-4	CASSQETGLANEKLFF
TRBV28	TRBJ2-7	CASSLGRQGADHEQYF
TRBV7-9	TRBJ2-5	CASKRTSGSPNLQETQYF
TRBV7-8	TRBJ1-1	CASRGDSTEAFF
TRBV20-1	TRBJ1-2	CSARDSPGQGYGYTF
TRBV6-2/TRBV6-3	TRBJ2-7	CASTTGRSYEQYF
TRBV5-5	TRBJ1-2	CASSTAGTGNYGYTF
TRBV7-9	TRBJ2-5	CASSPPYPTSGREETQYF
TRBV7-6	TRBJ1-3	CASSLHGGSGGNTIYF
TRBV20-1	TRBJ2-3	CSALSLGRSMEVDTQYF
TRBV24-1	TRBJ2-2	CATRGTGNTGELFF